The TCR beta chain under discussion was sequenced for a study of cytomegalovirus exposure and HLA in healthy donors. Whole-study findings and limits: Information on immune exposure was restricted to one variable (CMV serostatus). Later on, an analysis showed TCR association rates differing by HLA locus, with DRB1 the most and HLA-C the fewest. Presence/absence comparisons presumed near-even sequencing depth among donors. Reports described diagnosis of cytomegalovirus status by the classifier as highly specific and sensitive.

For this clone: Its specificity is unknown.

Trimming pared 4 bases from V and 0 bases from J, leaving 6 bases between. This CDR3 has 13 residues. The germline gives CDR1 SGHTA, CDR2 FQGTGA. The PCR contained 60 Vbeta and 13 Jbeta primers. This table comes from immunoSEQ multiplex PCR, and its TCRdb copy is limited to in-frame clones, with some not included. Of around 120,000 clones in the sample, roughly 63% are singletons; the top ten hold about 9.1%. The receptor comes from a man in his forties in good health and CMV-seropositive. The chain recombines TRBV7-3 with TRBJ1-1; no definite D call. Sequences were obtained from PBMCs. The CDR3 spells CASSSDMNTEAFF. In DNA form, the CDR3 reads TGTGCCAGCAGCTCCGACATGAACACTGAAGCTTTCTTT.